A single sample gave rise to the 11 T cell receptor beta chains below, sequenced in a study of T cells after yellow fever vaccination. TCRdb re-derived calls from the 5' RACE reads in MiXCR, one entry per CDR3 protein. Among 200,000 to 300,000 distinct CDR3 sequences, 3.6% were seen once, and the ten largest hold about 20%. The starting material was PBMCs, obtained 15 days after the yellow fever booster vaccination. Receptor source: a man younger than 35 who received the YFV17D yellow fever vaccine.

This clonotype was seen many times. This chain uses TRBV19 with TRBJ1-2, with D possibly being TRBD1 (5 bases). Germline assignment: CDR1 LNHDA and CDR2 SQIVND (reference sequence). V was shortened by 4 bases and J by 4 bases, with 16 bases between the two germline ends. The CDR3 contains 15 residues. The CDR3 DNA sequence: TGTGCCAGTAGTACCTCCGGGACCGCGGGCTATGGCTACACCTTC. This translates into CASSTSGTAGYGYTF. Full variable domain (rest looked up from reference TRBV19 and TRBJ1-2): DGGITQSPKYLFRKEGQNVTLSCEQNLNHDAMYWYRQDPGQGLRLIYYSQIVNDFQKGDIAEGYSVSREKKESFPLTVTSAQKNPTAFYLCASSTSGTAGYGYTFGSGTRLTVV.

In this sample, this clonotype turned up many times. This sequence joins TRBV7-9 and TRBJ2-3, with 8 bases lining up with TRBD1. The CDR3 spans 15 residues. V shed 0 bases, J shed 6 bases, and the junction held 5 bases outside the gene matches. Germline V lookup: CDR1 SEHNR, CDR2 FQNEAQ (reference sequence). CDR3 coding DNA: TGTGCCAGCAGCTTAGCTCAGGGGGCAGGGGATACGCAGTATTTT. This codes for CASSLAQGAGDTQYF.

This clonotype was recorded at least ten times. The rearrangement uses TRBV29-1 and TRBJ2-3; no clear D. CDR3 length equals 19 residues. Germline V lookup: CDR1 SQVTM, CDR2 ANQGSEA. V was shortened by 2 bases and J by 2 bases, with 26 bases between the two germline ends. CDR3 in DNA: TGCAGCGTTGAAACCCCGCAATGGGGTATGGATTCCTCCACAGATACGCAGTATTTT. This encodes CSVETPQWGMDSSTDTQYF.

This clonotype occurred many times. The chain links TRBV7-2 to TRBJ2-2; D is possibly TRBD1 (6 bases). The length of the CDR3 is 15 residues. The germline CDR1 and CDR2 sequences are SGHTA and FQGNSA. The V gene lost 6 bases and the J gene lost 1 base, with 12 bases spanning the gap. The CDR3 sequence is CASRNRVRNTGELFF. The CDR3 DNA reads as TGTGCCAGCAGAAACAGGGTCAGGAACACCGGGGAGCTGTTTTTT.

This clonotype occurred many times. This CDR3 is CSARDLPEAFF. Here the CDR3 DNA reads TGCAGTGCTAGAGATCTCCCTGAAGCTTTCTTT. The chain recombines TRBV20-1 with TRBJ1-1; D uncertain. CDR3 length equals 11 residues. Trimming shortened V by 0 bases and J by 6 bases, and 5 bases separated the two germline ends. CDR1 and CDR2 from the germline V gene are DFQATT and SNEGSKA (reference sequence).

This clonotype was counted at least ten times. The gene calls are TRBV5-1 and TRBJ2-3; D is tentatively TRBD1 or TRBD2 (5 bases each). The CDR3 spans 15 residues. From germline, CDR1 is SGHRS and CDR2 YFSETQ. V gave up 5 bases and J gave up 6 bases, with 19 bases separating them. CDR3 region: CASRHGAGLRDTQYF. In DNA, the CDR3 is TGCGCCAGCAGACACGGGGCAGGGCTTCGGGATACGCAGTATTTT.

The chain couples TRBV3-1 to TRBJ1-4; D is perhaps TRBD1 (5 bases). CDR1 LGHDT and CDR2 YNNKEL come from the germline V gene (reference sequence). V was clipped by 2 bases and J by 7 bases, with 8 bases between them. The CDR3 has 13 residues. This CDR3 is CASSQNQGEKLFF. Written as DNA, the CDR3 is TGTGCCAGCAGCCAAAACCAGGGTGAAAAACTGTTTTTT.

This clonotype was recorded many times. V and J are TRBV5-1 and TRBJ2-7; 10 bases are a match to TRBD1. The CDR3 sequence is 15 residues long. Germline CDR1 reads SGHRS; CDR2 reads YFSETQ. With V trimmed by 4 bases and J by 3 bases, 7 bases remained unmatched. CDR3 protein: CASSSPGTGDYEQYF. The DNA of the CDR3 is TGCGCCAGCAGCAGTCCCGGGACAGGGGACTACGAGCAGTACTTC.

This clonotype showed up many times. For the CDR3, the DNA is TGTGCCAGCAGCCCCGGACTAGCGGCGGTCACAGATACGCAGTATTTT. Protein sequence: CASSPGLAAVTDTQYF. This chain links TRBV7-3 with TRBJ2-3, with 10 nucleotides matching TRBD2. The CDR3 totals 16 residues. Germline CDR1 is SGHTA and CDR2 is FQGTGA. The junction had 7 bases not matched to a gene; V was cut back by 5 bases and J by 2 bases.

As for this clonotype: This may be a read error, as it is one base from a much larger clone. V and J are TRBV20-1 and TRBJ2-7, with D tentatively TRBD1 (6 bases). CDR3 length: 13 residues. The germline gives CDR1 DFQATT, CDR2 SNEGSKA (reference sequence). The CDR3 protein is CCARYTGLGEQYF. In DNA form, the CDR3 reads TGCTGTGCTAGATATACAGGGTTGGGTGAGCAGTACTTC.

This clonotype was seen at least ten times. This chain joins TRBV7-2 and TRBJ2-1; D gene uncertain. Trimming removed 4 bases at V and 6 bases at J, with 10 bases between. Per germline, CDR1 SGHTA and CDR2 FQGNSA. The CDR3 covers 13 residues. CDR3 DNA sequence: TGTGCCAGCAGCTCTTCTTCCGGCAATGAGCAGTTCTTC. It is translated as CASSSSSGNEQFF.